One T cell receptor beta chain is described in this entry. TCRdb fed the RT-PCR reads into MiXCR, producing one record per CDR3 protein. The table has about 680,000 distinct CDR3 sequences, 12% to 15% seen once; the top ten hold roughly 3.9%. After removal of 3 bases from V and 0 bases from J, the junction contained 8 bases not matched to a gene. The CDR3 is made up of 18 amino acids. The V gene is TRBV12-3 or TRBV12-4, the J gene TRBJ2-6; 7 positions agree with TRBD2. The sequence derives from a female donor in good health, serving as a healthy control. Sequencing used memory CD4+ T cells from blood. CDR3 in DNA: TGTGCCAGCAGTTTTTTAGCGGGTCAAGGCTCTGGGGCCAACGTCCTGACTTTC. This sequence encodes CASSFLAGQGSGANVLTF.